This is a list of T cell receptor beta chains from one sample in a study of CD8 T cells in ankylosing spondylitis. TCRdb processed the 5' RACE reads anew with MiXCR; each CDR3 protein has one entry. The data show around 490,000 distinct CDR3 sequences, approximately 5% seen once. The specimen sequenced was blood, either unsorted or a sorted T cell fraction (not recorded which). The source of these receptors is a male donor with ankylosing spondylitis. The CDR3 runs from the conserved cysteine through the conserved F or W. D genes are given only for firm matches. A clone size is listed for some rows: how often the clone was seen (once, few, many), or a class if it is expanded.

j_call: TRBJ2-1; clone_size: many; d_call: -; v_call: TRBV20-1; cdr3_nt: TGCAGTGCTAGAGATAATCTAGATATGCACAATGAGCAGTTCTTC; cdr3_aa: CSARDNLDMHNEQFF
j_call: TRBJ1-2; clone_size: few; d_call: -; v_call: TRBV11-2; cdr3_nt: TGTGCCAGCAGCTTCCCGGGGGTCTATGGCTACACCTTC; cdr3_aa: CASSFPGVYGYTF
j_call: TRBJ2-2; clone_size: many; d_call: TRBD2; v_call: TRBV20-1; cdr3_nt: TGCAGTGCTACAAAACCAAGAGCGGGGGACACCGGGGAGCTGTTTTTT; cdr3_aa: CSATKPRAGDTGELFF
j_call: TRBJ2-7; clone_size: few; d_call: TRBD2; v_call: TRBV3-1; cdr3_nt: TGTGCCACCGGACCAGCGGGAAGGTACGAGCAGTACTTC; cdr3_aa: CATGPAGRYEQYF
j_call: TRBJ1-1; clone_size: many; d_call: -; v_call: TRBV5-1; cdr3_nt: TGCGCCAGCAGCTTCGAGTTGAACACTGAAGCTTTCTTT; cdr3_aa: CASSFELNTEAFF
j_call: TRBJ1-1; clone_size: many; d_call: -; v_call: TRBV28; cdr3_nt: TGTGCCAGCAGTTTGACGCGGGAGGCTTTCTTT; cdr3_aa: CASSLTREAFF
j_call: TRBJ1-5; clone_size: many; d_call: TRBD1; v_call: TRBV7-2; cdr3_nt: TGTGCCAGCAGCAGACAGGGGGAGATCAATCAGCCCCAGCATTTT; cdr3_aa: CASSRQGEINQPQHF
j_call: TRBJ2-3; clone_size: few; d_call: -; v_call: TRBV20-1; cdr3_nt: TGCAGTGCTAGTCGGCGAATGGGTAGCACAGATACGCAGTATTTT; cdr3_aa: CSASRRMGSTDTQYF
j_call: TRBJ2-7; clone_size: many; d_call: -; v_call: TRBV4-3; cdr3_nt: TGCGCCAGCAGCCAAGATACTACTCCCTACTACGAGCAGTACTTC; cdr3_aa: CASSQDTTPYYEQYF
j_call: TRBJ1-2; clone_size: many; d_call: -; v_call: TRBV7-2; cdr3_nt: TGTGCCAGCACAATCCAGGCTGCCAGCTACACCTTC; cdr3_aa: CASTIQAASYTF
j_call: TRBJ2-7; clone_size: many; d_call: -; v_call: TRBV20-1; cdr3_nt: TGCAGCGCCAGCAGGGGAGTGGGCTACGAGCAGTACTTC; cdr3_aa: CSASRGVGYEQYF
j_call: TRBJ2-3; clone_size: many; d_call: -; v_call: TRBV27; cdr3_nt: TGTGCCACCCACTCTTGGACGGGGAGCACAGATACGCAGTATTTT; cdr3_aa: CATHSWTGSTDTQYF
j_call: TRBJ1-2; clone_size: many; d_call: -; v_call: TRBV20-1; cdr3_nt: TGCAGTGCCGATCGAGACTATGGCTACACCTTC; cdr3_aa: CSADRDYGYTF
j_call: TRBJ2-3; clone_size: many; d_call: TRBD2; v_call: TRBV10-3; cdr3_nt: TGTGCCACGCGACCCGGGACTAGCGGGAGAACAGATACGCAGTATTTT; cdr3_aa: CATRPGTSGRTDTQYF
j_call: TRBJ1-5; clone_size: many; d_call: -; v_call: TRBV10-2; cdr3_nt: TGCGCCAGCAGCATGGGGACGGGTCAGCCCCAGCATTTT; cdr3_aa: CASSMGTGQPQHF
j_call: TRBJ1-1; clone_size: many; d_call: TRBD1; v_call: TRBV27; cdr3_nt: TGTGCCAGCTGCCTACTGGACAGGGGGCGAGTTGGGAACACTGAAGCTTTCTTT; cdr3_aa: CASCLLDRGRVGNTEAFF
j_call: TRBJ1-1; clone_size: many; d_call: TRBD1; v_call: TRBV7-9; cdr3_nt: TGTGCCAGCAGCTTAGCGACAACGGACAGGGGGCGAGAAGCTTTCTTT; cdr3_aa: CASSLATTDRGREAFF
j_call: TRBJ1-6; clone_size: many; d_call: -; v_call: TRBV4-2; cdr3_nt: TGTGCCAGCAGCCAAGTTGGCAGCGTCGGTTCACCCCTCCACTTT; cdr3_aa: CASSQVGSVGSPLHF
j_call: TRBJ1-5; clone_size: many; d_call: -; v_call: TRBV6-1; cdr3_nt: TGTGCCAGCAGTGAAATAAGGGGCTATAGCAATCAGCCCCAGCATTTT; cdr3_aa: CASSEIRGYSNQPQHF
j_call: TRBJ1-5; clone_size: many; d_call: -; v_call: TRBV4-3; cdr3_nt: TGCGCCAGCAGCCAAGACGGGGGGGTTGAGCCCCAGCATTTT; cdr3_aa: CASSQDGGVEPQHF
j_call: TRBJ2-5; clone_size: few; d_call: TRBD2; v_call: TRBV11-1; cdr3_nt: TGTGCCAGCAGCTTCATTGCCGGGTCTTGGGATAGCGGGTACCAAGAGACCCAGTACTTC; cdr3_aa: CASSFIAGSWDSGYQETQYF
j_call: TRBJ2-5; clone_size: many; d_call: -; v_call: TRBV3-1; cdr3_nt: TGTGCCAGCAGCCAATTAGGGAGGCAAGAGACCCAGTACTTC; cdr3_aa: CASSQLGRQETQYF
j_call: TRBJ1-2; clone_size: many; d_call: -; v_call: TRBV5-1; cdr3_nt: TGCGCCAGCAGCTTCGATGGGACAAATGGCTACACCTTC; cdr3_aa: CASSFDGTNGYTF
j_call: TRBJ2-3; clone_size: many; d_call: -; v_call: TRBV5-1; cdr3_nt: TGCGCCAGCAGCTTCGGTATTCCAGATACGCAGTATTTT; cdr3_aa: CASSFGIPDTQYF
j_call: TRBJ2-7; clone_size: many; d_call: -; v_call: TRBV28; cdr3_nt: TGTGCCAGCAGCATACGACGGTTTTTGAGGTCCTACGAGCAGTACTTC; cdr3_aa: CASSIRRFLRSYEQYF
j_call: TRBJ2-3; clone_size: many; d_call: -; v_call: TRBV7-2; cdr3_nt: TGTGCCAGCAGCTTAGAGGTGGGCACAGATACGCAGTATTTT; cdr3_aa: CASSLEVGTDTQYF
j_call: TRBJ1-2; clone_size: few; d_call: -; v_call: TRBV12-3/TRBV12-4; cdr3_nt: TGTGCCAGCAGGTCTCGGAGCTATGGCTACACCTTC; cdr3_aa: CASRSRSYGYTF
j_call: TRBJ2-3; clone_size: many; d_call: TRBD2; v_call: TRBV7-2; cdr3_nt: TGTGCCAGCAGCTTGAGGGGAGGGGATACGCAGTATTTT; cdr3_aa: CASSLRGGDTQYF
j_call: TRBJ1-5; clone_size: many; d_call: -; v_call: TRBV20-1; cdr3_nt: TGCAGTGCCCGGACAGTTGCCGATCAGCCCCAGCATTTT; cdr3_aa: CSARTVADQPQHF
j_call: TRBJ2-6; clone_size: many; d_call: TRBD2; v_call: TRBV11-2; cdr3_nt: TGTGCCAGCAGCAAATATAGCGGGAGGGCAACTGGGGCCAACGTCCTGACTTTC; cdr3_aa: CASSKYSGRATGANVLTF
j_call: TRBJ2-1; clone_size: many; d_call: -; v_call: TRBV20-1; cdr3_nt: TGCAGTGCTAGAGATCAGCTAGGGGACGGGATGGAGCAGTTCTTC; cdr3_aa: CSARDQLGDGMEQFF
j_call: TRBJ2-5; clone_size: few; d_call: TRBD1; v_call: TRBV20-1; cdr3_nt: TGCAGTGCGGGACAGGGTATGGGGCTTGGCCAGTACTTC; cdr3_aa: CSAGQGMGLGQYF
j_call: TRBJ1-2; clone_size: many; d_call: -; v_call: TRBV12-3/TRBV12-4; cdr3_nt: TGTGCCAGCAGTCAGGACAGAACCTACTATGGCTACACCTTC; cdr3_aa: CASSQDRTYYGYTF
j_call: TRBJ1-5; clone_size: many; d_call: -; v_call: TRBV7-3; cdr3_nt: TGTGCCAGCAGTGGTGGGATTTTGAGCAATCAGCCCCAGCATTTT; cdr3_aa: CASSGGILSNQPQHF
j_call: TRBJ2-7; clone_size: -; d_call: TRBD2; v_call: TRBV29-1; cdr3_nt: TGCAGCCCTCGGGGGGGAAAAGTCTCCTACGAGCAGTACTTC; cdr3_aa: CSPRGGKVSYEQYF
j_call: TRBJ2-4; clone_size: many; d_call: TRBD1; v_call: TRBV28; cdr3_nt: TGTGCCAGCAGCGACAGGGCCATAAGGAAGGCCAAAAACATTCAGTACTTC; cdr3_aa: CASSDRAIRKAKNIQYF
j_call: TRBJ1-3; clone_size: many; d_call: -; v_call: TRBV7-2; cdr3_nt: TGTGCCAGCAGCTTAGCTCCAGGGGCTGGAAACACCATATATTTT; cdr3_aa: CASSLAPGAGNTIYF
j_call: TRBJ2-2; clone_size: many; d_call: -; v_call: TRBV5-1; cdr3_nt: TGCGCCAGCAGCTTGGCCTGGCTCACCGGGGAGCTGTTTTTT; cdr3_aa: CASSLAWLTGELFF
j_call: TRBJ2-5; clone_size: many; d_call: -; v_call: TRBV5-1; cdr3_nt: TGCGCCAGCAGCTCTCAGGGGTCTGGGGAGACCCAGTACTTC; cdr3_aa: CASSSQGSGETQYF
j_call: TRBJ2-2; clone_size: many; d_call: TRBD2; v_call: TRBV12-3/TRBV12-4; cdr3_nt: TGTGCCAGCAGCCTGGCTAGCGGGGACTACACCGGGGAGCTGTTTTTT; cdr3_aa: CASSLASGDYTGELFF
j_call: TRBJ1-1; clone_size: many; d_call: TRBD1; v_call: TRBV18; cdr3_nt: TGTGCCAGCTCACGACAGGGGTTCAAGACTGAAGCTTTCTTT; cdr3_aa: CASSRQGFKTEAFF
j_call: TRBJ2-7; clone_size: many; d_call: -; v_call: TRBV28; cdr3_nt: TGTGCCAGCAGCAGAGGGACAAGGATGGGGGACCAGTACTTC; cdr3_aa: CASSRGTRMGDQYF
j_call: TRBJ1-5; clone_size: many; d_call: -; v_call: TRBV20-1; cdr3_nt: TGCAGTGGGACAGTTAGCAATCAGCCCCAGCATTTT; cdr3_aa: CSGTVSNQPQHF
j_call: TRBJ2-5; clone_size: many; d_call: -; v_call: TRBV7-9; cdr3_nt: TGTGCCAGCAGCCCGGGGCAATCTATCCAAGAGACCCAGTACTTC; cdr3_aa: CASSPGQSIQETQYF
j_call: TRBJ1-1; clone_size: many; d_call: TRBD1; v_call: TRBV5-4; cdr3_nt: TGTGCCAGCAGCTCTGGGACAGGCGGCGATGGTGTCACTGAAGCTTTCTTT; cdr3_aa: CASSSGTGGDGVTEAFF
j_call: TRBJ2-3; clone_size: many; d_call: -; v_call: TRBV15; cdr3_nt: TGTGCCACCAGCTCCGGGACGGACGAGCAGGATACGCAGTATTTT; cdr3_aa: CATSSGTDEQDTQYF
j_call: TRBJ1-1; clone_size: -; d_call: -; v_call: TRBV20-1; cdr3_nt: TGCAGTGCTAGTCGGCGACATTGGAACACTGAAGCTTTCTTT; cdr3_aa: CSASRRHWNTEAFF